Listed here is a single T cell receptor beta chain. This sample is drawn from a study of blood T cell repertoires in COVID-19. Overall study context: Acute and convalescent COVID-19 specimens originated in the United States, Italy and Spain. Sources were T cells, B-cell-depleted T cells, or PBMCs; the material itself was cDNA or gDNA.

Trimming pared 2 bases from V and 0 bases from J, leaving 11 bases between. This CDR3 contains 15 residues. Looked up from germline, CDR1 is SGHRS and CDR2 is YFSETQ. Original data processing: Amplification of reference gene primers provided the estimated nucleated cell counts. Produced via immunoSEQ multiplex PCR; TCRdb's table is partial and in-frame only. V and J calls and clone size are copied from that table; D and trimming were computed from the DNA. The sample shows 120,000 or so clones, 72% of them seen only once. The rearrangement uses TRBV5-1 and TRBJ1-1; a possible D gene is TRBD1 (5 bases). This TCR was recovered from a woman aged 60-75 years with acute or convalescent COVID-19. Sequencing was carried out using peripheral blood. CDR3: CASSFGGAMNTEAFF. As DNA, the CDR3 is TGCGCCAGCAGCTTTGGAGGGGCTATGAACACTGAAGCTTTCTTT.